At least ten counts were recorded for the clone carrying this T cell receptor beta chain. Its antigen is unknown. These data come from a study of early T cells in non-severe SARS-CoV-2 infection. About the research overall: Chains were unpaired, as sequencing was done on bulk RNA from unsorted whole blood.

The TCR library protocol attached unique molecular identifiers to the individual cDNA molecules. TCRdb ran MiXCR on the 5' RACE reads and lists one entry per CDR3 protein. The sample yields 77,000 or so distinct CDR3 sequences, 13% to 15% seen once. The CDR3 totals 13 residues. The junction had 3 bases not matched to a gene; V was cut back by 2 bases and J by 6 bases. Study outcomes and limitations: Sequences matched to VDJdb favored anti-spike CD8 responses, while private and CD4 specificities were missed.

The sample consisted of whole blood, taken at baseline. The chain couples TRBV12-3 or TRBV12-4 to TRBJ1-2, with TRBD1 matching 7 bases. This receptor was identified in an adult who was a healthcare worker with PCR-confirmed SARS-CoV-2 infection or an uninfected control (not recorded which). The CDR3 protein is CASSLRQGDGYTF. In DNA form, the CDR3 reads TGTGCCAGCAGTTTAAGGCAGGGGGATGGCTACACCTTC.